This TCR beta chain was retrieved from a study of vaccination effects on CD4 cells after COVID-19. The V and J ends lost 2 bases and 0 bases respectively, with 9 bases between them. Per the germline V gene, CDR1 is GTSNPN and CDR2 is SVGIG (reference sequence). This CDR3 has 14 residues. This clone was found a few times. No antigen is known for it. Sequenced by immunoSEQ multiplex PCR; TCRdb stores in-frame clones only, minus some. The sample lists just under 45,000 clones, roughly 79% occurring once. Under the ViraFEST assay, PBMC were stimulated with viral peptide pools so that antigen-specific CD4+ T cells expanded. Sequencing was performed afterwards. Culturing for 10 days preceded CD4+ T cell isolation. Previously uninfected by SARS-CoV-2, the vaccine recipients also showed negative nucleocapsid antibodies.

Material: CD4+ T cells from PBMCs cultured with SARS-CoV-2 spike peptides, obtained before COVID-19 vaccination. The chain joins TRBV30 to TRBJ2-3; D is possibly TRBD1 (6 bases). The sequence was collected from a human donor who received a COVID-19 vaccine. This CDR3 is CAWSLGASTDTQYF. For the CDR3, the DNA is TGTGCCTGGAGTTTGGGGGCCAGCACAGATACGCAGTATTTT.